This T cell receptor (beta chain) was sequenced for a study of long-term antiretroviral therapy in people with HIV. The V gene lost 6 bases and the J gene lost 3 bases, with 23 bases spanning the gap. The CDR3 covers 17 residues. The V gene's germline CDR1 is WSHSY and CDR2 SAAADI. They ran version v3.0 of the immunoSEQ assay at survey level. Only in-frame clones appear in the TCRdb table, and some are missing; sequencing was by immunoSEQ multiplex PCR. The sample includes 30,000 to 40,000 clones, 70% to 80% of them seen just once. The sequence was obtained from a man aged 18 to 29 with HIV. Sample: unsorted PBMCs, taken 1.9 years after starting antiretroviral therapy. This chain connects TRBV10-2 to TRBJ1-1; a weak D match, TRBD1 (6 bases). The CDR3 reads CASSDPKGGVGYTEAFF. Written as DNA, the CDR3 is TGCGCCAGCAGCGACCCTAAGGGGGGTGTTGGGTACACTGAAGCTTTCTTT.